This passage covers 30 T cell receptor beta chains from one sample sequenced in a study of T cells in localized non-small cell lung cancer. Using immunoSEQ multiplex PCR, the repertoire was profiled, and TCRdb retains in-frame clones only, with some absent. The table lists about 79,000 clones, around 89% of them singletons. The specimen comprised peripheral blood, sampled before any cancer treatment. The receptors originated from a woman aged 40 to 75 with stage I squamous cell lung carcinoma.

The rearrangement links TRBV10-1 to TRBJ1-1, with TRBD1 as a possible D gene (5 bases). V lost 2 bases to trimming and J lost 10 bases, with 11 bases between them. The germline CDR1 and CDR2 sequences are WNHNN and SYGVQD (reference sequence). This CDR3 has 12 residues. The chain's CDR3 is CASSEKGQGAFF. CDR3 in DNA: TGCGCCAGCAGTGAGAAGGGGCAAGGAGCTTTCTTT.

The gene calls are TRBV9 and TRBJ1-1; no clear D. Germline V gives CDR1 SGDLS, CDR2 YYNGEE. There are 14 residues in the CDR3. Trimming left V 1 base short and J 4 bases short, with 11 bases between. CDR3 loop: CASSVQPVGTEAFF. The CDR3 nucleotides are TGTGCCAGCAGCGTACAACCCGTAGGCACTGAAGCTTTCTTT.

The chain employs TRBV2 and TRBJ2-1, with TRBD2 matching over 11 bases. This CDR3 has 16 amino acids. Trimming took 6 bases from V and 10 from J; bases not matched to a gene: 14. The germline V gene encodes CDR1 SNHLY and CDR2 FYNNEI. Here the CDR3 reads CASSPTGSGGVGEQFF. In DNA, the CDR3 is TGTGCCAGCAGCCCCACAGGTAGCGGGGGGGTCGGGGAGCAGTTCTTC.

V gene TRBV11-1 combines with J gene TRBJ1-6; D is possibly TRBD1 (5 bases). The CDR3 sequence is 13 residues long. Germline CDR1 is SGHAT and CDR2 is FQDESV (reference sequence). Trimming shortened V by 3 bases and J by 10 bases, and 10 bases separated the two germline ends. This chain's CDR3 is CASSFDSGSPLHF. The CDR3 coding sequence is TGTGCCAGCAGCTTCGACAGCGGCTCACCCCTCCACTTT.

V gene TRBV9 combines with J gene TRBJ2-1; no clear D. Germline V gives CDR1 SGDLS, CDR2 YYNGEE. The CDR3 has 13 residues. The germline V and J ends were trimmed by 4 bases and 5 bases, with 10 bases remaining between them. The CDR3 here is CASSSGPNNEQFF. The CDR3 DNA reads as TGTGCCAGCAGCTCCGGACCGAACAATGAGCAGTTCTTC.

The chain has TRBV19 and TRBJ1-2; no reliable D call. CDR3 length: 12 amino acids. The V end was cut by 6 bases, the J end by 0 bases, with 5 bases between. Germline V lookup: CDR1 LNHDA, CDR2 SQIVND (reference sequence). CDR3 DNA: TGTGCCAGTAGGAAAGCTAACTATGGCTACACCTTC. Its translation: CASRKANYGYTF.

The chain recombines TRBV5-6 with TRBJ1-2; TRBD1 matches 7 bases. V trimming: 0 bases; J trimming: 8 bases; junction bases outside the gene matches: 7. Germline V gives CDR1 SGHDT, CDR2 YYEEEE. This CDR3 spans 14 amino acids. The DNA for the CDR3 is TGTGCCAGCAGCTTGGCCGGGACAGTTGGGGGCTACACCTTC. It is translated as CASSLAGTVGGYTF.

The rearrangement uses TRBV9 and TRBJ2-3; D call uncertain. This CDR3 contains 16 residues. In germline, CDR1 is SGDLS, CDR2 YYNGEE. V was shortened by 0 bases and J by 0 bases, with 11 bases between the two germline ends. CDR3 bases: TGTGCCAGCAGCGTAGATGCCAGGAGTAGCACAGATACGCAGTATTTT. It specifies CASSVDARSSTDTQYF.

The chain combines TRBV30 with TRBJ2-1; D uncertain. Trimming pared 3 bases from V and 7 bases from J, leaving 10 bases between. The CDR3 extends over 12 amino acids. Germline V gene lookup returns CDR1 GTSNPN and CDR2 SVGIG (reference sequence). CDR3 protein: CAWRGIGNEQFF. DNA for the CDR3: TGTGCCTGGAGGGGCATAGGGAATGAGCAGTTCTTC.

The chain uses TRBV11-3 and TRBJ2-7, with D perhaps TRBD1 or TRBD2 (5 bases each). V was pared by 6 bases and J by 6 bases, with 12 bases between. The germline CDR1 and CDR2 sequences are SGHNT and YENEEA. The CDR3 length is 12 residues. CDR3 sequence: CASSFWGTEQYF. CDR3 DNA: TGTGCCAGCAGTTTTTGGGGGACCGAGCAGTACTTC.

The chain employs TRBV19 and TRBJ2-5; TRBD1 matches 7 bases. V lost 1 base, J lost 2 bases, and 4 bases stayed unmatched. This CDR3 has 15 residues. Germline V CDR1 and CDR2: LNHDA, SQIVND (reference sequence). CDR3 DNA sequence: TGTGCCAGTAGTATAGGGGGGACAGCTCAAGAGACCCAGTACTTC. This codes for CASSIGGTAQETQYF.

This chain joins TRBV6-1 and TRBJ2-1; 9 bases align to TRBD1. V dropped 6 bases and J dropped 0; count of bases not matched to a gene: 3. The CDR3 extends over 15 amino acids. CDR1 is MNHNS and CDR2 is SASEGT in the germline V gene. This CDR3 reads CASSPTGGSYNEQFF. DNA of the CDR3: TGTGCCAGCAGCCCGACAGGGGGCTCCTACAATGAGCAGTTCTTC.

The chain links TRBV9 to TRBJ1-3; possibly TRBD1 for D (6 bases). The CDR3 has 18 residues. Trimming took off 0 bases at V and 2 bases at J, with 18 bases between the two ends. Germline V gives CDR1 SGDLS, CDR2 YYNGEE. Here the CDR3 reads CASSVARENRDAGNTIYF. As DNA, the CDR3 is TGTGCCAGCAGCGTAGCTCGGGAAAACAGGGATGCTGGAAACACCATATATTTT.

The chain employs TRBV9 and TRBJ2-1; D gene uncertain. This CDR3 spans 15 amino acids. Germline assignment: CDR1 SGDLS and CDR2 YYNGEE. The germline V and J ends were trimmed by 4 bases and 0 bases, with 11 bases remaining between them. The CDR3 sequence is CASSPDHRSYNEQFF. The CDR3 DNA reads TGTGCCAGCAGCCCGGACCACCGCTCCTACAATGAGCAGTTCTTC.

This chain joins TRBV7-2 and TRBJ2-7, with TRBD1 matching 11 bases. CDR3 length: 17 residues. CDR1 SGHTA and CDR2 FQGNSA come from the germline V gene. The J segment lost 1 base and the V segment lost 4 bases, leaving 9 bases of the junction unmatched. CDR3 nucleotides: TGTGCCAGCAGCTCCAACCCCGGGACAGGGGGTTCCTACGAGCAGTACTTC. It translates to CASSSNPGTGGSYEQYF.

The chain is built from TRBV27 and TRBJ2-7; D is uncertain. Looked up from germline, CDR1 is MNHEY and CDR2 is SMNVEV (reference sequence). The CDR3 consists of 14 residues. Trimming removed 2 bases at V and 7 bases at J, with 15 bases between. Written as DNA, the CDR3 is TGTGCCAGCAGTTTAGGCGTGCTTTCCCGGGAGCAGTACTTC. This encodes CASSLGVLSREQYF.

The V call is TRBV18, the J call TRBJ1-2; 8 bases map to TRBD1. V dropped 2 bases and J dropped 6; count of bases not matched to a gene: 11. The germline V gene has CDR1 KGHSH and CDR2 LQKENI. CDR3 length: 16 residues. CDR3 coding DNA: TGTGCCAGCTCACCAATTAGTGGACAGGGCGCGCATGGCTACACCTTC. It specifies CASSPISGQGAHGYTF.

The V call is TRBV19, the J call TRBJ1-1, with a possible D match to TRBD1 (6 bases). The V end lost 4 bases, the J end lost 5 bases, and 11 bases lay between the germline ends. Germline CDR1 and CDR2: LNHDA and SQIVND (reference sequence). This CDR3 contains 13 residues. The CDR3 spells CASSNREGTEAFF. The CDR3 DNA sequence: TGTGCCAGTAGTAACAGGGAGGGTACTGAAGCTTTCTTT.

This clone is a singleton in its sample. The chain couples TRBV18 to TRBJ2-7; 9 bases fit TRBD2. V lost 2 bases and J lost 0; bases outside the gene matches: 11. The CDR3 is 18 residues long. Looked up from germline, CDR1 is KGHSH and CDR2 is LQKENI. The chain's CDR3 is CASSPGPSGGSYSYEQYF. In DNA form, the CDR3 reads TGTGCCAGCTCACCAGGGCCCAGCGGGGGGTCCTACTCCTACGAGCAGTACTTC.

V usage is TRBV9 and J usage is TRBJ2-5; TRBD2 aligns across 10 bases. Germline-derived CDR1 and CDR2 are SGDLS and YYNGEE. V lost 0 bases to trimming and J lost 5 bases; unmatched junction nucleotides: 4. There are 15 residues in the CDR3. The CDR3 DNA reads TGTGCCAGCAGCGTAGACAGCGGGGGGGCTGAGACCCAGTACTTC. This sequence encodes CASSVDSGGAETQYF.

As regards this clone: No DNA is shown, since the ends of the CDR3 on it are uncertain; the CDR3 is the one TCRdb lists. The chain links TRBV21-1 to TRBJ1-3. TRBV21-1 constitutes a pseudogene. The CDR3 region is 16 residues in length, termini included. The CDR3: CASILDDFGSGNTIYF.

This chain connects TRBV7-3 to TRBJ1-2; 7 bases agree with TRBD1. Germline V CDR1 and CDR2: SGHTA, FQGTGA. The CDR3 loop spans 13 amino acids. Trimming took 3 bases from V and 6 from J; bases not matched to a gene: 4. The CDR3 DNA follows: TGTGCCAGCAGCTTGAGCCAGGGGGATGGCTACACCTTC. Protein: CASSLSQGDGYTF. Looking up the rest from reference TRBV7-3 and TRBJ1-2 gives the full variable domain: GAGVSQTPSNKVTEKGKYVELRCDPISGHTALYWYRQSLGQGPEFLIYFQGTGAADDSGLPNDRFFAVRPEGSVSTLKIQRTERGDSAVYLCASSLSQGDGYTFGSGTRLTVV.

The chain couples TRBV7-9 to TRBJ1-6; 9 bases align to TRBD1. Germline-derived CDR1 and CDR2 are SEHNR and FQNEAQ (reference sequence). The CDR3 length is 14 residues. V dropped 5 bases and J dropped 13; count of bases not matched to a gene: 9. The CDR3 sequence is CASSHGTGYYPLHF. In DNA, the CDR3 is TGTGCCAGCAGCCACGGGACAGGGTACTATCCCCTCCACTTT.

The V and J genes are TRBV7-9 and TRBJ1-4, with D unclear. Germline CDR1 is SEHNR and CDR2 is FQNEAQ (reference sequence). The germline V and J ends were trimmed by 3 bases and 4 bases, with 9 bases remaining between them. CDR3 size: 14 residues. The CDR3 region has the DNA TGTGCCAGCAGCTTCGGAAATCGTAATGAAAAACTGTTTTTT. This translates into CASSFGNRNEKLFF. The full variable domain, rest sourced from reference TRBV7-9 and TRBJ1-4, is DTGVSQNPRHKITKRGQNVTFRCDPISEHNRLYWYRQTLGQGPEFLTYFQNEAQLEKSRLLSDRFSAERPKGSFSTLEIQRTEQGDSAMYLCASSFGNRNEKLFFGSGTQLSVL.

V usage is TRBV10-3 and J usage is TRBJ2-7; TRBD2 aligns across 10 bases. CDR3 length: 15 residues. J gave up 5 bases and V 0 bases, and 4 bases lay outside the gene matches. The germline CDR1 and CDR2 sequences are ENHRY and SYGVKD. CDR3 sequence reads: CAISESGLAAHEQYF. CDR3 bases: TGTGCCATCAGTGAGTCAGGACTAGCGGCCCACGAGCAGTACTTC.

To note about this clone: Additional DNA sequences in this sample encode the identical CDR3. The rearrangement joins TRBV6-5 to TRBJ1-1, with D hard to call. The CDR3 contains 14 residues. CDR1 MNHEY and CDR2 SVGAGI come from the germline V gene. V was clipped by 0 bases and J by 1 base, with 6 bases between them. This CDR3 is CASSYSMGNTEAFF. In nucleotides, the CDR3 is TGTGCCAGCAGTTACTCGATGGGGAACACTGAAGCTTTCTTT.

CDR3 loop: CASSFTTGSNQPQHF. The CDR3 DNA reads as TGCGCCAGCAGCTTCACAACAGGTAGCAATCAGCCCCAGCATTTT. The chain is built from TRBV5-1 and TRBJ1-5; tentatively, D is TRBD1 (5 bases). Germline values: CDR1 SGHRS, CDR2 YFSETQ. This CDR3 comprises 15 residues. The V end was cut by 2 bases, the J end by 0 bases, with 9 bases between. Drawing the rest from reference TRBV5-1 and TRBJ1-5, the complete variable domain is KAGVTQTPRYLIKTRGQQVTLSCSPISGHRSVSWYQQTPGQGLQFLFEYFSETQRNKGNFPGRFSGRQFSNSRSEMNVSTLELGDSALYLCASSFTTGSNQPQHFGDGTRLSIL.

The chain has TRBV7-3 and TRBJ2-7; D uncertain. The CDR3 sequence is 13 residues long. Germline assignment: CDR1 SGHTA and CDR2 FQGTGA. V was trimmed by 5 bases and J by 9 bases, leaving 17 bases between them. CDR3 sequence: CASSPGEAAGQYF. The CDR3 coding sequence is TGTGCCAGCAGCCCGGGTGAGGCCGCCGGGCAGTACTTC.

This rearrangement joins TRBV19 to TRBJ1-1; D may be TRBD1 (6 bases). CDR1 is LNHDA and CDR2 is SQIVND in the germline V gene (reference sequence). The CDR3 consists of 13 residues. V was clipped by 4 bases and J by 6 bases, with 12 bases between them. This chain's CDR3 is CASSTGQKAEAFF. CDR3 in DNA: TGTGCCAGTAGTACTGGACAGAAGGCTGAAGCTTTCTTT.

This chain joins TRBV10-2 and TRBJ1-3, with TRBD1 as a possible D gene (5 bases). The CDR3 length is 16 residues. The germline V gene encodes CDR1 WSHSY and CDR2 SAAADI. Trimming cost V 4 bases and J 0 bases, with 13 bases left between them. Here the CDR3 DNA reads TGCGCCAGCAGTGGAGCCAGGGCCCTCTCTGGAAACACCATATATTTT. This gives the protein CASSGARALSGNTIYF.